A single sample is the source of the 23 T cell receptor beta chains below, sequenced in a study of regulatory T cells in long-lasting Graves disease (dated by TCRdb to about 2021). The sample's time point label is to be understood as: newly diagnosed GD, antithyroid drugs for less than 3 months. RNA was extracted from PBMCs in TRIzol for both TCR sequencing and RNA sequencing. Preparation of the library involved multiplex PCR. Instrument used: Illumina HiSeq 4000. To build TCR beta libraries, CDR3 regions were amplified by Arm-PCR using iRepertoire HTBI primers. TCRdb cleaned the public reads at Q25 with fastp, built clones with MiXCR and kept in-frame beta chains. Each CDR3 protein gets just one entry, which takes the most common genes and DNA from the rows behind it. A total of roughly 560,000 distinct CDR3 sequences appear in this sample, about 12% of them only once. Jointly, the top ten make up 8.9% of the sample.

These data were likewise used in another study, on T cells in Graves' hyperthyroidism and ophthalmopathy.

Sequenced here: peripheral blood mononuclear cells (PBMCs), sampled at new diagnosis, from a patient treated with antithyroid drugs. Receptors originate from a woman aged 25 to 39 with Graves disease. Donor details come from another sample of the same person, matched by shared clones.

This clonotype was seen repeatedly, ten times or more. This chain uses TRBV7-9 with TRBJ2-7; 13 bases line up with TRBD2. This CDR3 has 15 amino acids. Germline CDR1 and CDR2: SEHNR and FQNEAQ (reference sequence). Germline trimming cut 4 bases from V and 7 bases from J; bases unmatched to any gene: 7. CDR3 amino acids: CASSSTVTSGREQYF. CDR3 sequence (DNA): TGTGCCAGCAGCTCCACGGTGACTAGCGGGAGGGAGCAGTACTTC.

This clonotype was counted only a few times. This chain links TRBV5-4 with TRBJ2-5; the D gene is possibly TRBD1 (5 bases). V lost 0 bases and J 0 bases, leaving 9 bases between the germline ends. Germline loops: CDR1 SGHNT, CDR2 YYREEE (reference sequence). The CDR3 runs to 15 residues. The CDR3 coding sequence is TGTGCCAGCAGCTTGGACAGGAACTACCAAGAGACCCAGTACTTC. This translates into CASSLDRNYQETQYF.

This clonotype was counted at least ten times. V is TRBV6-1 and J is TRBJ1-4; 9 nucleotides match TRBD1. The CDR3 contains 14 residues. CDR1 and CDR2 from the germline V gene are MNHNS and SASEGT. The junction had 6 bases not matched to a gene; V was cut back by 8 bases and J by 5 bases. CDR3 DNA sequence: TGTGCCAGCTTGAGCGACAGGGGGAATGAAAAACTGTTTTTT. Its translation: CASLSDRGNEKLFF.

The table lists this clonotype with many counts. The gene calls are TRBV29-1 and TRBJ1-2, with TRBD1 as a possible D gene (5 bases). Germline lookup yields CDR1 SQVTM and CDR2 ANQGSEA. This CDR3 region has 15 residues. The germline V and J ends were trimmed by 7 bases and 3 bases, with 21 bases remaining between them. The CDR3 DNA sequence: TGCAGCGCCAGATGGACTGGATCAGGGTACTATGGCTACACCTTC. Translating it yields CSARWTGSGYYGYTF.

This clonotype has a count of ten or more. V is TRBV9 and J is TRBJ1-2; 8 bases are shared with TRBD1. This CDR3 has 14 residues. The germline V gene encodes CDR1 SGDLS and CDR2 YYNGEE. The V gene end was trimmed by 3 bases and the J gene end by 2 bases; junction bases not matched to a gene: 3. This chain's CDR3 is CASSARDRNYGYTF. CDR3 bases: TGTGCCAGCAGCGCGAGGGACAGGAACTATGGCTACACCTTC.

This clonotype occurred many times. The chain uses TRBV28 and TRBJ2-1; 14 positions match TRBD2. The junction had 2 bases not matched to a gene; V was cut back by 4 bases and J by 0 bases. The CDR3 is 17 residues long. The germline CDR1 and CDR2 sequences are MDHEN and SYDVKM. The CDR3 protein is CASSSGLAGGSYNEQFF. The CDR3 coding sequence is TGTGCCAGCAGTTCAGGACTAGCGGGAGGCTCCTACAATGAGCAGTTCTTC. The entire variable domain, with the rest obtained from reference TRBV28 and TRBJ2-1, is as follows: DVKVTQSSRYLVKRTGEKVFLECVQDMDHENMFWYRQDPGLGLRLIYFSYDVKMKEKGDIPEGYSVSREKKERFSLILESASTNQTSMYLCASSSGLAGGSYNEQFFGPGTRLTVL.

This clonotype was seen many times. The chain links TRBV28 to TRBJ2-3, with 8 bases that match TRBD2. This CDR3 has 15 amino acids. J was trimmed by 2 bases and V by 7 bases; bases with no gene match: 8. Germline V lookup: CDR1 MDHEN, CDR2 SYDVKM. CDR3 nucleotide sequence: TGTGCCAGCACCTCGGGAGGGCGGGCCACAGATACGCAGTATTTT. Amino acid sequence: CASTSGGRATDTQYF.

This clonotype was counted many times. The gene calls are TRBV27 and TRBJ2-2; 11 bases line up with TRBD2. The length of the CDR3 is 15 residues. Germline V gene data show CDR1 as MNHEY and CDR2 as SMNVEV (reference sequence). With V trimmed by 2 bases and J by 7 bases, 3 bases remained unmatched. The CDR3 sequence: CASSLTSGSNGELFF. The CDR3 coding sequence is TGTGCCAGCAGTTTAACTAGCGGGAGTAACGGGGAGCTGTTTTTT.

This clonotype was picked up many times. The genes are TRBV6-2 or TRBV6-3 and TRBJ2-2; perhaps TRBD1 as D (6 bases). Germline values: CDR1 MNHEY, CDR2 SVGEGT. Trimming removed 4 bases from V and 1 base from J, with 22 bases in between. The CDR3 has 19 residues. Here the CDR3 DNA reads TGTGCCAGCAGTTCCGGGCCGAAAACAGGGTTCCAGAACACCGGGGAGCTGTTTTTT. Protein: CASSSGPKTGFQNTGELFF.

This clonotype was seen repeatedly, ten times or more. The rearrangement joins TRBV20-1 to TRBJ2-5; 9 positions match TRBD2. This CDR3 comprises 16 residues. V was pared by 5 bases and J by 0 bases, with 10 bases of the junction left unmatched. Germline assignment: CDR1 DFQATT and CDR2 SNEGSKA (reference sequence). CDR3 DNA: TGCAGTGCTCGAAAGAGCGGGAGGCGTTACCAAGAGACCCAGTACTTC. It codes for CSARKSGRRYQETQYF.

The chain uses TRBV5-8 and TRBJ2-2; 11 nucleotides line up with TRBD2. The CDR3 has 19 amino acids. J gave up 2 bases and V 2 bases, and 11 bases lay outside the gene matches. Germline V gene data show CDR1 as SGHTS and CDR2 as YDEGEE. The CDR3 sequence: CASSFLWLAGGGNTGELFF. The CDR3 DNA sequence: TGTGCCAGCAGCTTTTTGTGGCTAGCGGGAGGAGGTAACACCGGGGAGCTGTTTTTT.

This clonotype has ten or more counts. The chain joins TRBV20-1 to TRBJ2-3; D tentatively fits TRBD1 or TRBD2 (6 bases each). V was cut by 3 bases and J by 5 bases, with 12 bases left in between. The germline CDR1 and CDR2 sequences are DFQATT and SNEGSKA (reference sequence). This CDR3 has 13 residues. CDR3 coding DNA: TGCAGTGCTAGGCTAGGGGGGAAAGATACGCAGTATTTT. Translation: CSARLGGKDTQYF.

This clonotype showed up many times. The chain combines TRBV3-1 with TRBJ2-6, with D possibly being TRBD1 (5 bases). This CDR3 comprises 14 residues. Per germline, CDR1 LGHDT and CDR2 YNNKEL (reference sequence). With 9 bases removed from V and 0 bases from J, the gap between germline ends came to 9 bases. The CDR3 reads CASNQGSGANVLTF. The CDR3 DNA reads as TGTGCCAGTAACCAGGGCTCTGGGGCCAACGTCCTGACTTTC.

This clonotype has at least ten counts. The genes are TRBV4-2 and TRBJ2-6, with D possibly called TRBD1 or TRBD2 (6 bases each). This CDR3 comprises 16 residues. The germline V gene has CDR1 LGHNA and CDR2 YNFKEQ. Between the trimmed V and J ends, which lost 0 bases and 4 bases, there was a span of 10 bases. CDR3 nucleotides: TGTGCCAGCAGCCAAGATCCGGGGGCCGGGGCCAACGTCCTGACTTTC. Translating gives CASSQDPGAGANVLTF.

This clonotype was detected many times. The chain is built from TRBV6-6 and TRBJ1-3; D remains ambiguous. With 0 bases removed from V and 2 bases from J, the gap between germline ends came to 8 bases. CDR3 length: 15 residues. Per germline, CDR1 MNHNY and CDR2 SVGAGI (reference sequence). CDR3 amino acids: CASSYSRWAGNTIYF. In DNA form, the CDR3 reads TGTGCCAGCAGTTACTCGCGATGGGCTGGAAACACCATATATTTT.

The chain links TRBV6-2 or TRBV6-3 to TRBJ1-2; weak D call: TRBD1 (5 bases). CDR3 length: 14 residues. V was pared by 5 bases and J by 2 bases, with 12 bases between. Per the germline V gene, CDR1 is MNHEY and CDR2 is SVGEGT. CDR3 in amino acids: CASSEGGGNYGYTF. CDR3 in DNA: TGTGCCAGCAGTGAAGGCGGGGGAAACTATGGCTACACCTTC.

The chain joins TRBV7-9 to TRBJ2-5, with D perhaps TRBD1 (6 bases). Trimming removed 4 bases at V and 2 bases at J, with 11 bases between. This CDR3 is built from 14 residues. The germline V gene has CDR1 SEHNR and CDR2 FQNEAQ (reference sequence). The CDR3 region has the DNA TGTGCCAGCAGCTCTATGACAGGACAAGAGACCCAGTACTTC. Its protein product is CASSSMTGQETQYF.

Many counts were recorded for this clonotype. This chain links TRBV28 with TRBJ1-2, with D unclear. V was cut by 3 bases and J by 8 bases, with 16 bases left in between. CDR1 MDHEN and CDR2 SYDVKM come from the germline V gene. The length of the CDR3 is 14 residues. CDR3 residues: CASSLGSRLLGYTF. The CDR3 DNA sequence: TGTGCCAGCAGTTTGGGGTCAAGGCTACTGGGCTACACCTTC.

This clonotype was detected ten times or more. The rearrangement links TRBV30 to TRBJ2-5; perhaps TRBD2 as D (6 bases). The CDR3 runs to 16 residues. V lost 3 bases, J lost 4 bases, and 21 bases lay in between. Germline V gene lookup returns CDR1 GTSNPN and CDR2 SVGIG (reference sequence). The CDR3 DNA reads TGTGCCTGGAGAGGAGGGCTAGTTGGTGGTTTAGAGACCCAGTACTTC. Residues: CAWRGGLVGGLETQYF.

This clonotype was recorded at least ten times. The chain couples TRBV20-1 to TRBJ1-1; TRBD1 is a possible D gene (5 bases). Germline CDR1 DFQATT, CDR2 SNEGSKA (reference sequence). The length of the CDR3 is 13 residues. Trimming shortened V by 2 bases and J by 6 bases, and 13 bases separated the two germline ends. CDR3 bases: TGCAGTGCTAGAAACCCTCAAGGGGCTGAAGCTTTCTTT. Its translation: CSARNPQGAEAFF.

The rearrangement uses TRBV19 and TRBJ1-4, with D perhaps TRBD1 (5 bases). The CDR3 runs 14 residues. With 7 bases removed from V and 7 bases from J, the gap between germline ends came to 16 bases. The germline V gene has CDR1 LNHDA and CDR2 SQIVND (reference sequence). CDR3 residues: CASNEGRVGEKLFF. CDR3 bases: TGTGCCAGTAATGAGGGCAGGGTGGGTGAAAAACTGTTTTTT.

This clonotype was picked up a small number of times. The rearrangement uses TRBV10-3 and TRBJ2-1; 14 bases match TRBD2. The length of the CDR3 is 22 residues. CDR1 ENHRY and CDR2 SYGVKD come from the germline V gene. V shed 2 bases and J 1 base; nucleotides not matched to a gene: 16. This CDR3 reads CAISESVISWTSGRNSYNEQFF. The CDR3 nucleotides read TGTGCCATCAGTGAGAGTGTAATTTCGTGGACTAGCGGGAGGAATTCCTACAATGAGCAGTTCTTC.

In its sample, this clonotype was seen many times. V usage is TRBV3-1 and J usage is TRBJ2-2; 8 bases align to TRBD2. V was pared by 4 bases and J by 5 bases, with 6 bases of the junction left unmatched. The CDR3 loop spans 15 amino acids. Germline loops: CDR1 LGHDT, CDR2 YNNKEL (reference sequence). The CDR3 reads CASSPGASGTGELFF. The CDR3 nucleotides are TGTGCCAGCAGCCCCGGGGCTAGCGGGACCGGGGAGCTGTTTTTT.